This passage covers 23 T cell receptor beta chains from one sample sequenced in a study of T cell responses to AZD1222 COVID-19 vaccine (dated by TCRdb to the early 2020s). Library preparation employed the immunoSEQ multiplex PCR assay. TCRdb retrieved this table from immuneACCESS and kept in-frame rearrangements only. Not all clones are present; in checked studies, unresolved V genes account for under half, and no reason is known for the remainder. The sample data list 120,000 or so clones, and about 86% of these were observed just once. In total, the top ten clones hold 2.5% to 3.5% of the sample. This sample's time point label indicates: about 28 days (+/-7) after the second vaccine dose. The source material was peripheral blood, sampled 28 days after the second AZD1222 dose. The receptors shown here come from an adult who received the AZD1222 COVID-19 vaccine.

The chain is built from TRBV7-8 and TRBJ1-2; no definite D call. Trimming took 1 base from V and 2 from J, leaving 8 bases between them. The germline V gene encodes CDR1 SGHVS and CDR2 FQNEAQ. CDR3 length equals 14 residues. As DNA, the CDR3 is TGTGCCAGCAGCTTAGGTGGTGCGAACTATGGCTACACCTTC. It specifies CASSLGGANYGYTF.

The chain combines TRBV6-5 with TRBJ2-1; 9 nucleotides agree with TRBD2. This CDR3 is built from 15 residues. Trimming took 0 bases from V and 9 from J; bases not matched to a gene: 6. The germline gives CDR1 MNHEY, CDR2 SVGAGI. CDR3 in amino acids: CASSYSWSGGTEQFF. The CDR3 coding sequence is TGTGCCAGCAGTTACTCCTGGAGCGGGGGGACTGAGCAGTTCTTC.

The chain couples TRBV14 to TRBJ1-1, with 8 bases that match TRBD1. This CDR3 contains 14 residues. The germline CDR1 and CDR2 sequences are SGHDN and FVKESK. The V segment lost 5 bases and the J segment 4 bases; nucleotides outside the gene matches: 6. CDR3 protein: CASSVRGRVTEAFF. The CDR3 DNA sequence: TGTGCCAGCAGCGTCAGGGGGCGGGTCACTGAAGCTTTCTTT.

This clone was picked up a small number of times. The rearrangement uses TRBV5-4 and TRBJ2-1; 9 bases match TRBD1. From germline, CDR1 is SGHNT and CDR2 YYREEE (reference sequence). This CDR3 contains 15 residues. J gave up 7 bases and V 6 bases, and 11 bases lay outside the gene matches. For the CDR3, the DNA is TGTGCCAGCAACCTAGGGGGGACAGGGAAGAATGAGCAGTTCTTC. Translated: CASNLGGTGKNEQFF.

The gene calls are TRBV5-1 and TRBJ1-4; 7 nucleotides agree with TRBD1. Per the germline V gene, CDR1 is SGHRS and CDR2 is YFSETQ. J lost 8 bases, V lost 3 bases, and 7 bases had no gene match. The length of the CDR3 is 14 residues. This CDR3 reads CASSSTGIREKLFF. The CDR3, as DNA: TGCGCCAGCAGCTCGACAGGGATCCGCGAAAAACTGTTTTTT.

CDR3 nucleotide sequence: TGTGCCAGCAGCTTAGTGGGAGAGACCCAGTACTTC. The encoded protein is CASSLVGETQYF. The rearrangement links TRBV7-9 to TRBJ2-5; D not certain. This CDR3 is built from 12 residues. Trimming shortened V by 1 base and J by 4 bases, and 4 bases separated the two germline ends. The germline gives CDR1 SEHNR, CDR2 FQNEAQ (reference sequence).

The rearrangement uses TRBV11-3 and TRBJ2-7; the D is unclear. This CDR3 is built from 14 residues. Germline lookup yields CDR1 SGHNT and CDR2 YENEEA. Trimming took off 1 base at V and 2 bases at J, with 9 bases between the two ends. The CDR3 is CASSLAGRTYEQYF. The CDR3 DNA is TGTGCCAGCAGCTTAGCGGGCCGCACCTACGAGCAGTACTTC.

In regard to this clone: Sequence at one end of the junction differs from germline and may be a read error. The chain employs TRBV4-1 and TRBJ2-5; D perhaps matches TRBD2 (5 bases). Germline CDR1 MGHRA, CDR2 YSYEKL. This CDR3 spans 15 amino acids. CDR3 region: CASSQDFQTGLAHHF. CDR3 DNA sequence: TGCGCCAGCAGCCAAGATTTTCAAACTGGGCTAGCCCATCACTTC.

The rearrangement uses TRBV2 and TRBJ1-5; D gene unclear. The CDR3 is made up of 13 amino acids. The germline V and J ends were trimmed by 6 bases and 9 bases, with 15 bases remaining between them. The germline V gene encodes CDR1 SNHLY and CDR2 FYNNEI. CDR3 protein: CASRALDGGPQHF. For the CDR3, the DNA is TGTGCCAGCAGAGCCTTGGACGGTGGGCCCCAGCATTTT.

J is TRBJ1-1 and V is TRBV19; D unclear. Germline CDR1 LNHDA, CDR2 SQIVND (reference sequence). The CDR3 is 15 residues long. Trimming removed 3 bases at V and 1 base at J, with 12 bases between. The CDR3 bases are TGTGCCAGTAGTATGTCGGGCGGACGGAACACTGAAGCTTTCTTT. Amino acid sequence: CASSMSGGRNTEAFF.

Note on this clone: One end of the junction does not line up with germline, which may come from a read error. The gene calls are TRBV7-7 and TRBJ1-5, with TRBD1 as a possible D gene (5 bases). Germline CDR1 is SSHAT and CDR2 is FNYEAQ (reference sequence). This CDR3 contains 15 residues. The CDR3 nucleotides are TGTGCTAGCAGCCCCGGCACCAGGGGCAATCAGCCCCAGCATTTT. Amino acids: CASSPGTRGNQPQHF.

The chain is built from TRBV5-1 and TRBJ1-2, with D maybe TRBD1 (5 bases). CDR1 is SGHRS, CDR2 YFSETQ, per germline. The CDR3 covers 16 residues. V shed 0 bases and J shed 4 bases, with 16 bases lying between them. Here the CDR3 reads CASSLAEGSQGYGYTF. In DNA form, the CDR3 reads TGCGCCAGCAGCTTGGCCGAAGGTAGTCAGGGCTATGGCTACACCTTC.

This sequence joins TRBV7-8 and TRBJ1-5, with TRBD1 identical over 9 bases. From germline, CDR1 is SGHVS and CDR2 FQNEAQ. The CDR3 covers 18 residues. Germline trimming cut 0 bases from V and 11 bases from J; bases unmatched to any gene: 17. This CDR3 is CASSLAQLRGTGLEAQHF. As DNA, the CDR3 is TGTGCCAGCAGCTTAGCCCAATTACGCGGGACAGGGTTGGAGGCCCAGCATTTT.

The chain combines TRBV24-1 with TRBJ2-7, with 8 bases matching TRBD1. The CDR3 totals 13 residues. Per the germline V gene, CDR1 is KGHDR and CDR2 is SFDVKD. Trimming cost V 5 bases and J 5 bases; bases outside gene matches: 4. CDR3 nucleotide sequence: TGTGCCACCAGTGCAGGGGGCAAGCACGAGCAGTACTTC. This gives the protein CATSAGGKHEQYF.

The chain joins TRBV3-1 (or the pseudogene TRBV3-2) to TRBJ1-6, with D possibly matching TRBD1 (5 bases). The length of the CDR3 is 17 residues. Germline V gene lookup returns CDR1 LGHDT and CDR2 YNNKEL (reference sequence). V gave up 4 bases and J gave up 6 bases, with 19 bases separating them. In DNA form, the CDR3 reads TGTGCCAGCAGCCCACGTATCGGGCAGGGCGTTAATTCACCCCTCCACTTT. Translating it yields CASSPRIGQGVNSPLHF.

This clone was seen only a few times. This chain links TRBV18 with TRBJ2-7, with D hard to call. Germline CDR1 and CDR2: KGHSH and LQKENI. The CDR3 has 14 residues. The V gene lost 2 bases and the J gene lost 0 bases, with 8 bases spanning the gap. The CDR3 DNA is TGTGCCAGCTCACCAGACGTTAGCTCCTACGAGCAGTACTTC. This encodes CASSPDVSSYEQYF.

The rearrangement uses TRBV6-1 and TRBJ1-6; no clear D gene. Germline V gene sequence: CDR1 MNHNS, CDR2 SASEGT. This CDR3 has 13 residues. Trimming stripped 2 bases from V and 11 bases from J, with 10 bases between. This chain's CDR3 is CASSEFITAPLHF. The CDR3 DNA follows: TGTGCCAGCAGTGAATTTATCACGGCACCCCTCCACTTT.

V usage is TRBV11-3 and J usage is TRBJ2-5; perhaps TRBD1 as D (6 bases). Germline CDR1 SGHNT, CDR2 YENEEA. With 1 base removed from V and 5 bases from J, the gap between germline ends came to 8 bases. The CDR3 covers 13 residues. The chain's CDR3 is CASSLGRGETQYF. Here the CDR3 DNA reads TGTGCCAGCAGCTTAGGCAGGGGTGAGACCCAGTACTTC.

The chain employs TRBV5-1 and TRBJ2-7, with D possibly TRBD1 on 6 matching bases. The CDR3 totals 14 residues. V shed 0 bases and J shed 5 bases, with 12 bases lying between them. Germline-derived CDR1 and CDR2 are SGHRS and YFSETQ. The CDR3 DNA follows: TGCGCCAGCAGCTTGGGTTATAAGGGGGACGAGCAGTACTTC. Its protein is CASSLGYKGDEQYF.

With respect to this clone: An end of the junction differs from the germline gene, which may be a read error. The J gene is TRBJ2-3, the V gene TRBV6-2 or TRBV6-3; D is possibly TRBD1 or TRBD2 (5 bases each). The CDR3 covers 14 residues. The V gene's germline CDR1 is MNHEY and CDR2 SVGEGT. The CDR3 here is CASTYSGRTDTQYF. The DNA for the CDR3 is TGTGCCAGCACTTACTCGGGGCGCACAGATACGCAGTATTTT.

This clone was recorded at least ten times. CDR3 DNA: TGTGCCAGCAGTTTACGCGGCCTCGAAGGCTATGGCTACACCTTC. It codes for CASSLRGLEGYGYTF. The chain has TRBV28 and TRBJ1-2; D not certain. V lost 2 bases, J lost 4 bases, and 14 bases lay in between. The CDR3 has 15 amino acids. From germline, CDR1 is MDHEN and CDR2 SYDVKM.

This sequence joins TRBV6-6 and TRBJ1-3; 9 bases are shared with TRBD1. Germline CDR1 and CDR2: MNHNY and SVGAGI (reference sequence). After removal of 6 bases from V and 4 bases from J, the junction contained 10 bases not matched to a gene. The CDR3 extends over 16 amino acids. This chain's CDR3 is CASRLLGQGSGNTIYF. The CDR3 DNA reads TGTGCCAGCAGACTCCTGGGACAGGGCTCCGGAAACACCATATATTTT.

The genes are TRBV6-1 and TRBJ1-2, with 7 bases that match TRBD1. This CDR3 comprises 13 residues. Germline loops: CDR1 MNHNS, CDR2 SASEGT. Unmatched junction bases numbered 5, after V lost 3 bases and J lost 7 bases. CDR3 in amino acids: CASSEDRFSGYTF. In DNA, the CDR3 is TGTGCCAGCAGTGAGGACAGGTTTAGTGGCTACACCTTC.